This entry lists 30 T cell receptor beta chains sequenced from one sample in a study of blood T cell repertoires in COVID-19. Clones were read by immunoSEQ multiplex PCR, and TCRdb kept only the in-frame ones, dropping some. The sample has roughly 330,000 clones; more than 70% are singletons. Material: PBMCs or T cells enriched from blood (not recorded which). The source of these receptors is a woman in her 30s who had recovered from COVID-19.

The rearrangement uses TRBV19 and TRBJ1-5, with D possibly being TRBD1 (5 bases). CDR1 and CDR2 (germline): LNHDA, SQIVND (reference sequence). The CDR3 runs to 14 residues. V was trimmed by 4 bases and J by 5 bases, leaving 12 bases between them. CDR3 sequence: CASSTRGRDQPQHF. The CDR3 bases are TGTGCCAGTAGTACCCGGGGGAGGGATCAGCCCCAGCATTTT.

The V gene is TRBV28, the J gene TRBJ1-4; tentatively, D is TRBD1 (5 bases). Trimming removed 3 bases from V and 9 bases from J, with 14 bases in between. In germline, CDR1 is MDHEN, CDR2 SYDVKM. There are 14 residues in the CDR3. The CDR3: CASSFRGLGQKLFF. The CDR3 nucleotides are TGTGCCAGCAGTTTTAGGGGCTTAGGGCAAAAACTGTTTTTT.

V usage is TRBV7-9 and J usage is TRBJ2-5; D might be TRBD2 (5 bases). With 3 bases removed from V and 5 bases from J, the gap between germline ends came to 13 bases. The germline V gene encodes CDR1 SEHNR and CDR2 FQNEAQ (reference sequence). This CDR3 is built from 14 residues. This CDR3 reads CASSFTGLGETQYF. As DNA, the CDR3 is TGTGCCAGCAGCTTTACGGGGTTAGGGGAGACCCAGTACTTC.

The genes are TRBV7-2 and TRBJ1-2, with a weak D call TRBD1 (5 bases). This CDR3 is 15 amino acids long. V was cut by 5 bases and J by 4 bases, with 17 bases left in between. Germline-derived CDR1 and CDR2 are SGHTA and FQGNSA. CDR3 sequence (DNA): TGTGCCAGCAGCCGGAGGAGGGGAGAGGGCTATGGCTACACCTTC. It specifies CASSRRRGEGYGYTF. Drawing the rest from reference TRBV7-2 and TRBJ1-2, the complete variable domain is GAGVSQSPSNKVTEKGKDVELRCDPISGHTALYWYRQSLGQGLEFLIYFQGNSAPDKSGLPSDRFSAERTGGSVSTLTIQRTQQEDSAVYLCASSRRRGEGYGYTFGSGTRLTVV.

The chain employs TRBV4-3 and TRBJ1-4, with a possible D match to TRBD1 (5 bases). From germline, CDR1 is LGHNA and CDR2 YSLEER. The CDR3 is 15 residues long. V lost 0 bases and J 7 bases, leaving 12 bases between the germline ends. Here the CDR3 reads CASSQEGRASEKLFF. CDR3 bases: TGCGCCAGCAGCCAAGAGGGCAGGGCGAGTGAAAAACTGTTTTTT.

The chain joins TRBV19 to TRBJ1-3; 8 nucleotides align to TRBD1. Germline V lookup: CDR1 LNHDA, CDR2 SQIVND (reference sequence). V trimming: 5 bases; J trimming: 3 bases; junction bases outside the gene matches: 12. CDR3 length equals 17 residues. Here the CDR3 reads CASSLGTGRTLGNTIYF. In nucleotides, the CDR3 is TGTGCCAGTAGTCTGGGGACAGGACGCACACTTGGAAACACCATATATTTT.

The CDR3 sequence is CASSVYRAISNQPQHF. As DNA, the CDR3 is TGTGCCAGCAGTGTCTACAGGGCGATAAGCAATCAGCCCCAGCATTTT. The J gene is TRBJ1-5, the V gene TRBV6-1; D possibly corresponds to TRBD1 (6 bases). V lost 4 bases and J lost 1, with 14 bases in between. The CDR3 has 16 amino acids. Germline-derived CDR1 and CDR2 are MNHNS and SASEGT.

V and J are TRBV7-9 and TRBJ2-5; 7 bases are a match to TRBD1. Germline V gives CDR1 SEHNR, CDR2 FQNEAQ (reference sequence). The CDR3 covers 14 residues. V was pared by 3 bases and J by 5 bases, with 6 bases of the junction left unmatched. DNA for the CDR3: TGTGCCAGCAGCTTTCGACAGGGCAGGGAGACCCAGTACTTC. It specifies CASSFRQGRETQYF.

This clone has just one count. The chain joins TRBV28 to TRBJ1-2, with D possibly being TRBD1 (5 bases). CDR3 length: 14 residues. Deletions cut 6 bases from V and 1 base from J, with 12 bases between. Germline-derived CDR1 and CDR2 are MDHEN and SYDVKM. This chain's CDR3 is CASSLRDSNYGYTF. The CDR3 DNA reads TGTGCCAGCAGCCTTCGTGACAGTAACTATGGCTACACCTTC.

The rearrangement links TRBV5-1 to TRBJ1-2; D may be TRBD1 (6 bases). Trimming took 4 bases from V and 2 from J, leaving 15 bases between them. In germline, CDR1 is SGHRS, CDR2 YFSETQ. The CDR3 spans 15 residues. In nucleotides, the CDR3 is TGCGCCAGCAGCCCCGACAGGACCCTCAACTATGGCTACACCTTC. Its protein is CASSPDRTLNYGYTF. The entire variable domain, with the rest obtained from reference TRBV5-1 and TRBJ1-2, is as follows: KAGVTQTPRYLIKTRGQQVTLSCSPISGHRSVSWYQQTPGQGLQFLFEYFSETQRNKGNFPGRFSGRQFSNSRSEMNVSTLELGDSALYLCASSPDRTLNYGYTFGSGTRLTVV.

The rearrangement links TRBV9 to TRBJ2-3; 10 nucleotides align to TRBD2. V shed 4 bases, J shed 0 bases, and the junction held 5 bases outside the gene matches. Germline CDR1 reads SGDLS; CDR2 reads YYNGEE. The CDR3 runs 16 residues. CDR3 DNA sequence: TGTGCCAGCAGCCGAGGACTAGCGGCTAGCACAGATACGCAGTATTTT. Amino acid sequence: CASSRGLAASTDTQYF.

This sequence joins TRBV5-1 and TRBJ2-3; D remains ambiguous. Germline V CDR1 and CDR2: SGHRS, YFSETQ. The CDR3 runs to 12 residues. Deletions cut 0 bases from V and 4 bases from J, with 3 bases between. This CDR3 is CASSLVSDTQYF. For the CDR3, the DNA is TGCGCCAGCAGCTTGGTCTCAGATACGCAGTATTTT.

Here the CDR3 DNA reads TGTGCTAGTGGTTTAGAGTTGATACCCCGGGACAGGGTGCTCTATGGCTACACCTTC. This codes for CASGLELIPRDRVLYGYTF. The rearrangement links TRBV12-5 to TRBJ1-2; 9 bases align to TRBD1. Per germline, CDR1 LGHNT and CDR2 FRNRAP. V was clipped by 3 bases and J by 4 bases; unmatched bases: 18. The CDR3 consists of 19 residues.

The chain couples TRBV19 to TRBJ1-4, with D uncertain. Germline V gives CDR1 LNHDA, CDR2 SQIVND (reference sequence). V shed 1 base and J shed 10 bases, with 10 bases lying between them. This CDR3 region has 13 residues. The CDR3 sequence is CASSIGPRGKLFF. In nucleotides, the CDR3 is TGTGCCAGTAGTATAGGGCCGAGAGGAAAACTGTTTTTT.

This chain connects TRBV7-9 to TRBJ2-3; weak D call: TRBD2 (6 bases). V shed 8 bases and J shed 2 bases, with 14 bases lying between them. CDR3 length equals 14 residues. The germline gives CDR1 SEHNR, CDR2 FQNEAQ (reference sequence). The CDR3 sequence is CASSPGGTTDTQYF. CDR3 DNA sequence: TGTGCCAGCTCCCCAGGAGGGACCACAGATACGCAGTATTTT.

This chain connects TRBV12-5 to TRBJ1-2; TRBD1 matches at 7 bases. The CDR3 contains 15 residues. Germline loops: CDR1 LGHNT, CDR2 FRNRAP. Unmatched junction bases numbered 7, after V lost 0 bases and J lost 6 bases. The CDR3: CASGLVPGQKDGYTF. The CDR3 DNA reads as TGTGCTAGTGGTTTGGTGCCGGGACAGAAGGATGGCTACACCTTC.

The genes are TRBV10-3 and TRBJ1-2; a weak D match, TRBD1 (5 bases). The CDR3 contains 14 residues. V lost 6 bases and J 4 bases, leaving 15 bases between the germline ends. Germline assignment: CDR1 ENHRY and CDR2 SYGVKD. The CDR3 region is CAISPAGGGYGYTF. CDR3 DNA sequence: TGTGCCATCAGCCCGGCGGGGGGGGGCTATGGCTACACCTTC.

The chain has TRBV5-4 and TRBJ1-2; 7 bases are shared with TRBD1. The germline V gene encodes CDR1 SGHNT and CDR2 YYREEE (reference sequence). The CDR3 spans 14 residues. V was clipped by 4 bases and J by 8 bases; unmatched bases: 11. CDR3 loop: CASSLSTGTGGYTF. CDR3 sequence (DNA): TGTGCCAGCAGCCTATCGACAGGGACGGGCGGCTACACCTTC.

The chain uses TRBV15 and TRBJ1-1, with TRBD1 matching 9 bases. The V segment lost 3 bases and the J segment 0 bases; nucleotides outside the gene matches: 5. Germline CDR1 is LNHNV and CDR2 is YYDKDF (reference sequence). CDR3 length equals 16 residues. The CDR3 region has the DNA TGTGCCACCAGCAGGGACAGGGGCCGGTTGAACACTGAAGCTTTCTTT. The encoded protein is CATSRDRGRLNTEAFF.

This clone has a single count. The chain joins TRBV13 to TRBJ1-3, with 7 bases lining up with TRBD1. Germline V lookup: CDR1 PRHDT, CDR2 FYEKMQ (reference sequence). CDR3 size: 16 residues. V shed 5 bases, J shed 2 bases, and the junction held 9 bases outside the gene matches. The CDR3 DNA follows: TGTGCCAGCAGCCGCACTTACAGGGGTGCTGGAAACACCATATATTTT. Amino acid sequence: CASSRTYRGAGNTIYF.

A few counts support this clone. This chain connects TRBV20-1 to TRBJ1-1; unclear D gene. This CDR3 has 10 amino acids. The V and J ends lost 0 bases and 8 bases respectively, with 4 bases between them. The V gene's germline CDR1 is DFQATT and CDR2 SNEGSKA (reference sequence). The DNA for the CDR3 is TGCAGTGCTAGAGACGGGGAAGCTTTCTTT. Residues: CSARDGEAFF.

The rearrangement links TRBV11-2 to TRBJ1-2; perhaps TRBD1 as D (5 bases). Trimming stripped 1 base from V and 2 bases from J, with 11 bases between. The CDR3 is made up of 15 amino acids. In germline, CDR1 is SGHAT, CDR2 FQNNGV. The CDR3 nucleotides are TGTGCCAGCAGCTTAGTTCCGGGGGTAAACTATGGCTACACCTTC. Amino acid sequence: CASSLVPGVNYGYTF.

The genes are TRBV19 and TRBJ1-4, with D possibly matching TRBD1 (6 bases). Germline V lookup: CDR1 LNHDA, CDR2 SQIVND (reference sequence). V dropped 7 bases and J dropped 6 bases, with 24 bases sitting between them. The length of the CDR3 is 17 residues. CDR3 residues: CASTSDSSSIRHEKLFF. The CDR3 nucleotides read TGTGCCAGTACCTCGGACAGCTCCTCGATCCGACATGAAAAACTGTTTTTT.

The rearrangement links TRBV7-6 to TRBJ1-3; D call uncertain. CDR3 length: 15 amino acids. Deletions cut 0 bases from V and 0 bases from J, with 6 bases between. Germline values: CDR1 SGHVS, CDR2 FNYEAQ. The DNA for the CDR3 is TGTGCCAGCAGCTTAGCGAGATCCTCTGGAAACACCATATATTTT. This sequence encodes CASSLARSSGNTIYF.

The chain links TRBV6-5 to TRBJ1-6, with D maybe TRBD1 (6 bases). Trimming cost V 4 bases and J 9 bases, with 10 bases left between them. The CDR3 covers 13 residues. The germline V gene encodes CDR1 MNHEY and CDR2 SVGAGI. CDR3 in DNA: TGTGCCAGCAGTTGGGACACAGGTTCACCCCTCCACTTT. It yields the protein CASSWDTGSPLHF.

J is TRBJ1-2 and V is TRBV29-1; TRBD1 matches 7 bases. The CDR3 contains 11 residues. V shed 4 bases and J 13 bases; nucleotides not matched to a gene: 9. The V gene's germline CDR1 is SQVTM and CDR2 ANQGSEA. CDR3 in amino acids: CSVGSRDRFTF. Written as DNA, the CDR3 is TGCAGCGTTGGATCCCGGGACAGATTCACCTTC.

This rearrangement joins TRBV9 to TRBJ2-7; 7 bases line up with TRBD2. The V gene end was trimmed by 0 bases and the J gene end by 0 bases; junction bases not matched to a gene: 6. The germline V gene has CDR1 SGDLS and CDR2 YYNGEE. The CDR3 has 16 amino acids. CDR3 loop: CASSVGSGGVSYEQYF. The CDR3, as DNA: TGTGCCAGCAGCGTAGGTTCGGGGGGTGTCTCCTACGAGCAGTACTTC.

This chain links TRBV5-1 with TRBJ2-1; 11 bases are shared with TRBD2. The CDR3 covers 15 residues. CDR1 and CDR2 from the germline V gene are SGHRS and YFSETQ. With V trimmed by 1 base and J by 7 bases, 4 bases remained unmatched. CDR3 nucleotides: TGCGCCAGCAGCTTGAAGGTAGCGGGGGGGAATGAGCAGTTCTTC. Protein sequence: CASSLKVAGGNEQFF.

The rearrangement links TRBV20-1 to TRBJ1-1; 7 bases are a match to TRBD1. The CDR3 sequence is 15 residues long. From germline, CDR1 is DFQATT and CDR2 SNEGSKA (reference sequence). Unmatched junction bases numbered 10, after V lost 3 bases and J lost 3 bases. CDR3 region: CSASLTRTGHTEAFF. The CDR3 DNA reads TGCAGTGCTAGTCTGACCCGGACAGGCCACACTGAAGCTTTCTTT.

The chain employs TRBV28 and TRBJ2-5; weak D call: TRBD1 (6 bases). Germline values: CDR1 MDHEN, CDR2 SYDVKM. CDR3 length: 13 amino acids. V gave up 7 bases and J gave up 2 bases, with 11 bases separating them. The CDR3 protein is CASNTGLQETQYF. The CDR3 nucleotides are TGTGCCAGCAACACAGGGTTACAAGAGACCCAGTACTTC.